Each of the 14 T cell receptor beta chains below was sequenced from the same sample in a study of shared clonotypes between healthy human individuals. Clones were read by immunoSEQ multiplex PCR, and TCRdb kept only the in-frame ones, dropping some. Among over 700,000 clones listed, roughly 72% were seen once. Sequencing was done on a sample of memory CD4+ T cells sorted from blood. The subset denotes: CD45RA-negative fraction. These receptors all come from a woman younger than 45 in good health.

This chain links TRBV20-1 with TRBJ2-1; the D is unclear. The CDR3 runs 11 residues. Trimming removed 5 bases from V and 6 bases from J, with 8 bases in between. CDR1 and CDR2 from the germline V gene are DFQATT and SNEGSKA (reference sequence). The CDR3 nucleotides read TGCAGTGCTGCGAGCAGCAATGAGCAGTTCTTC. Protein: CSAASSNEQFF.

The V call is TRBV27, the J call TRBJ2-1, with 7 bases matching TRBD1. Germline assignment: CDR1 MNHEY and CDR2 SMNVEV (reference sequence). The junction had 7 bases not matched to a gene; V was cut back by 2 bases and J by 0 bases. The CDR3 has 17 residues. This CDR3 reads CASSLRGPPSSYNEQFF. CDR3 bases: TGTGCCAGCAGTTTAAGGGGGCCCCCGAGCTCCTACAATGAGCAGTTCTTC.

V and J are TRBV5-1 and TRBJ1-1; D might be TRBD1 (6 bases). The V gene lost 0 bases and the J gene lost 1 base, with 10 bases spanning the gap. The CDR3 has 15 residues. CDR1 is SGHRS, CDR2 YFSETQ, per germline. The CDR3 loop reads CASSLEGDPNTEAFF. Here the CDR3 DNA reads TGCGCCAGCAGCTTGGAGGGGGACCCGAACACTGAAGCTTTCTTT.

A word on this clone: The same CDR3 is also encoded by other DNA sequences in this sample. In DNA, the CDR3 is TGTGCCAGCACAGGGGGAGGTGGGCCCCAGCATTTT. It codes for CASTGGGGPQHF. This sequence joins TRBV2 and TRBJ1-5, with 7 bases aligning to TRBD1. There are 12 residues in the CDR3. Trimming removed 7 bases from V and 9 bases from J; junction bases left unmatched: 6. CDR1 is SNHLY, CDR2 FYNNEI, per germline.

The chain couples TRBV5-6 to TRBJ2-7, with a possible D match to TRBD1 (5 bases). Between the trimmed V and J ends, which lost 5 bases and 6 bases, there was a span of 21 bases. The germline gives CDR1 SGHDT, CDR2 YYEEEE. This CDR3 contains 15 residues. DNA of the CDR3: TGTGCCAGCAGGCCCCAGGGTCCCAAATCAGCCGAGCAGTACTTC. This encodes CASRPQGPKSAEQYF.

The CDR3 DNA follows: TGTGCCAGCAGCCGCGGTCCAGATAACACTGAAGCTTTCTTT. Protein sequence: CASSRGPDNTEAFF. The chain combines TRBV7-8 with TRBJ1-1; D call uncertain. The CDR3 covers 14 residues. Germline-derived CDR1 and CDR2 are SGHVS and FQNEAQ. With 5 bases removed from V and 2 bases from J, the gap between germline ends came to 12 bases.

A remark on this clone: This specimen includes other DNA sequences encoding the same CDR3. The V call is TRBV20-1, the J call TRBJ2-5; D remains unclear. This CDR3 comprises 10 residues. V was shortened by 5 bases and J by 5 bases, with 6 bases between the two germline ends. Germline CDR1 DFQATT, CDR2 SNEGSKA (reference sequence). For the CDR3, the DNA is TGCAGTGCTTTGGGTGAGACCCAGTACTTC. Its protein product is CSALGETQYF.

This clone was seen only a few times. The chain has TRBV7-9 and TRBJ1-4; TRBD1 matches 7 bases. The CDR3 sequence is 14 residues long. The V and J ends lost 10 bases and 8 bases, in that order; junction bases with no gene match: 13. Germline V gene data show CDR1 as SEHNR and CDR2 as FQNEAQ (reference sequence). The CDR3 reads CAITEQDRREKLFF. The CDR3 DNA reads TGTGCCATTACAGAACAGGACAGGAGAGAAAAACTGTTTTTT.

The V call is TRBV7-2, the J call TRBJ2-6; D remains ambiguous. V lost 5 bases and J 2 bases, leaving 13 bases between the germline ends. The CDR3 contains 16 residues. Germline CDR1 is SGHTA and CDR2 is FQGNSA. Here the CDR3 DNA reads TGTGCCAGCAGCACCGCACCGGAGCCTGGGGCCAACGTCCTGACTTTC. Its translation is CASSTAPEPGANVLTF.

The CDR3 loop reads CASSPTGSGANVLTF. DNA for the CDR3: TGTGCCAGCTCACCTACAGGGTCCGGGGCCAACGTCCTGACTTTC. The J gene is TRBJ2-6, the V gene TRBV18; perhaps TRBD1 as D (6 bases). CDR3 length equals 15 residues. Germline loops: CDR1 KGHSH, CDR2 LQKENI. Trimming removed 3 bases from V and 4 bases from J, with 10 bases in between. Based on the CDR3 plus reference TRBV18 and TRBJ2-6, the full variable domain is NAGVMQNPRHLVRRRGQEARLRCSPMKGHSHVYWYRQLPEEGLKFMVYLQKENIIDESGMPKERFSAEFPKEGPSILRIQQVVRGDSAAYFCASSPTGSGANVLTFGAGSRLTVL.

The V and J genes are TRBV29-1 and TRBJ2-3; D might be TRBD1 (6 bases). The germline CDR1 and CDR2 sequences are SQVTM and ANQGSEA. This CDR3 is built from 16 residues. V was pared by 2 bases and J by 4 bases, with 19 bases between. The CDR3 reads CSVEMWGPPGADTQYF. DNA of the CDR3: TGCAGCGTTGAAATGTGGGGGCCTCCTGGCGCAGATACGCAGTATTTT.

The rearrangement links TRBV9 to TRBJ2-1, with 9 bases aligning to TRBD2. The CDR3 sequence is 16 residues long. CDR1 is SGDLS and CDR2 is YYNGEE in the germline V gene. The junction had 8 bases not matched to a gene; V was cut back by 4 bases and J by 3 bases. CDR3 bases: TGTGCCAGCAGCACTTATAGCGGGAGCTACTACAATGAGCAGTTCTTC. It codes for CASSTYSGSYYNEQFF.

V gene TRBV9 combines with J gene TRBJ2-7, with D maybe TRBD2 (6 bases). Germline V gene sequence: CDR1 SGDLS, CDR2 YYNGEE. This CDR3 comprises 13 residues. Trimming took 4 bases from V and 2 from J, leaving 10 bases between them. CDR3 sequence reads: CASSRETAYEQYF. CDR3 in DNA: TGTGCCAGCAGCCGGGAGACAGCCTACGAGCAGTACTTC.

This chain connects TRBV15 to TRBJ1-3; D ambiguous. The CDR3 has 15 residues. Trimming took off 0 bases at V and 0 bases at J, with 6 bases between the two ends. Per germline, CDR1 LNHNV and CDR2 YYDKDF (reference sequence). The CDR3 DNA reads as TGTGCCACCAGCAGAGACCGGCCCTCTGGAAACACCATATATTTT. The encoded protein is CATSRDRPSGNTIYF.